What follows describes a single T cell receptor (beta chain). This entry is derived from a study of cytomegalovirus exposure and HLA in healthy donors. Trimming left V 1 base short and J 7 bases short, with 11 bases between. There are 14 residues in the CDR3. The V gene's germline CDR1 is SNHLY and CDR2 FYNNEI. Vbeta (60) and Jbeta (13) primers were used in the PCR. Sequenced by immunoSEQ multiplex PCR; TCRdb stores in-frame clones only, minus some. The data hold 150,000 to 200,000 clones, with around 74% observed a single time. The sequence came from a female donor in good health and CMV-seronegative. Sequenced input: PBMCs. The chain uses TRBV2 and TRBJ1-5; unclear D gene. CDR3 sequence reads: CASSEDLVYQPQHF. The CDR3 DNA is TGTGCCAGCAGTGAAGACTTGGTATACCAGCCCCAGCATTTT.